Listed below are T cell receptor beta chains from one sample, sequenced in a study of cytomegalovirus exposure and HLA in healthy donors. The table came from immunoSEQ multiplex PCR; TCRdb's copy has only in-frame clones and leaves some out. The sample holds fewer than 140,000 clones; 65% to 80% are singletons and the top ten take around 5.8%. Sequencing input: PBMCs. Receptors originate from a woman aged 45-59 years in good health and CMV-seropositive. Both conserved end residues are part of each CDR3. D genes are given only for firm matches. Clone size is not always given. Where it is, it says once, few, many or a class for expanded clones.

abundance	d_gene	v_gene	j_gene	CDR3nt	CDR3aa
-	-	TRBV5-6	TRBJ2-3	TGTGCCTCCGGGAGCCCTACTAGCACAGATACGCAGTATTTT	CASGSPTSTDTQYF
-	TRBD1	TRBV5-1	TRBJ1-1	TGCGCCAGCAGCGTGGACAGGCAGAACACTGAAGCTTTCTTT	CASSVDRQNTEAFF
-	-	TRBV6-5	TRBJ1-2	TGTGCCAGCACTATCGCTCCGAGATATGGCTACACCTTC	CASTIAPRYGYTF
-	-	TRBV28	TRBJ2-7	TGTGCCAGCAGTTTAGAGGCAGAAACCTACGAGCAGTACTTC	CASSLEAETYEQYF
-	TRBD1	TRBV29-1	TRBJ1-2	TGCAGCTCACAATCAGGGACAGGGGATGGCTACACCTTC	CSSQSGTGDGYTF
-	-	TRBV4-1	TRBJ1-5	TGCGCCAGCAGCCAAGGGTTTATCGGGGGTCAGCCCCAGCATTTT	CASSQGFIGGQPQHF
-	-	TRBV10-3	TRBJ2-5	TGTGCCATCAGTGATCATAGCGGACCCCGGGCCGAGGAGACCCAGTACTTC	CAISDHSGPRAEETQYF
-	TRBD1	TRBV29-1	TRBJ2-5	TGCAGCACAGGGACAGGGAGGGGTGAGACCCAGTACTTC	CSTGTGRGETQYF
-	-	TRBV2	TRBJ2-1	TGTGCCAGCAGTGCGGGGGGCCCCGAGCAGTTCTTC	CASSAGGPEQFF
-	-	TRBV2	TRBJ1-2	TGTGCCAGCAGGGAGAATAACTATGGCTACACCTTC	CASRENNYGYTF
-	-	TRBV5-1	TRBJ1-1	TGCGCCAGCAGCTTGCCAGGGCAAGGGGCTGAAGCTTTCTTT	CASSLPGQGAEAFF
-	-	TRBV19	TRBJ1-2	TGTGCCAGTAGTATTCAGGGCTCCTATGGCTACACCTTC	CASSIQGSYGYTF
-	-	TRBV6-1	TRBJ1-2	TGTGCCAGCAGAGTAGCTAACTATGGCTACACCTTC	CASRVANYGYTF
-	-	TRBV7-8	TRBJ2-3	TGTGCCAGCAGCTTGGAGCTTAGCACAGATACGCAGTATTTT	CASSLELSTDTQYF
few	TRBD1	TRBV30	TRBJ1-4	TGTGCCGGGAGGGGGCCAGGTGAAAAACTGTTTTTT	CAGRGPGEKLFF
-	TRBD1	TRBV9	TRBJ1-2	TGTGCCAGCAGCGGAACGGGCAGGGGGCCGACTAACTATGGCTACACCTTC	CASSGTGRGPTNYGYTF
-	TRBD2	TRBV7-2	TRBJ2-1	TGTGCCAGCAGCTTACGGACTAGTCTGAATGAGCAGTTCTTC	CASSLRTSLNEQFF
few	-	TRBV27	TRBJ1-1	TGTGCCAGCTATAGCTGGCGAACTGAAGCTTTCTTT	CASYSWRTEAFF
-	-	TRBV7-2	TRBJ2-7	TGTGCCAGCAGCTCCGATGGGGGCTACGAGCAGTACTTC	CASSSDGGYEQYF
once	TRBD1	TRBV7-9	TRBJ1-5	TGTGCCAGCAGCCAACAGACAGGGATGTTAGGCAATCAGTCCCAGCATTTT	CASSQQTGMLGNQSQHF
-	-	TRBV2	TRBJ1-1	TGTGCCAGCAGTGAAAGCGTGAACACTGAAGCTTTCTTT	CASSESVNTEAFF
-	-	TRBV5-1	TRBJ2-3	TGCGCCAGCAGCTTGACCCAGGCGGATACGCAGTATTTT	CASSLTQADTQYF
-	TRBD1	TRBV29-1	TRBJ2-2	TGCAGCGTCGCCGGGACAGGGGGACCGAACACCGGGGAGCTGTTTTTT	CSVAGTGGPNTGELFF
-	-	TRBV19	TRBJ2-7	TGTGCCAGTTCAGGGACACTGGTGTCCTACGAGCAGTACTTC	CASSGTLVSYEQYF
-	-	TRBV7-8	TRBJ1-5	TGTGCCAGCAGTTGGAGAGTTAGCAATCAGCCCCAGCATTTT	CASSWRVSNQPQHF
-	-	TRBV30	TRBJ2-6	TGTGCTCTGAGAGGTGGGGCCAACGTCCTGACTTTC	CALRGGANVLTF
-	TRBD1	TRBV6-1	TRBJ2-3	TGTGCTGTGAGGGGGCTCGCAGATACGCAGTATTTT	CAVRGLADTQYF
-	-	TRBV19	TRBJ1-5	TGTGCCAGTAGTACGGGGACACCTAGCAATCAGCCCCAGCATTTT	CASSTGTPSNQPQHF
-	TRBD2	TRBV7-2	TRBJ2-1	TGTGCCAGCAGCGTCATAGCGGGGACCTACAATGAGCAGTTCTTC	CASSVIAGTYNEQFF
-	-	TRBV9	TRBJ2-7	TGTGCCAGCAGCGTAGGGGACATTTCAATCTACGAGCAGTACTTC	CASSVGDISIYEQYF
-	-	TRBV5-1	TRBJ1-2	TGCGCCAGCAGCTTGGGAGGCGGGAACAACTATGGCTACACCTTC	CASSLGGGNNYGYTF
medium-sized	TRBD1	TRBV6-6	TRBJ2-2	TGTGCCAGCATGATGGGACAGCACACCGGGGAGCTGTTTTTT	CASMMGQHTGELFF
-	-	TRBV10-3	TRBJ1-1	TGTGCCATCATGGCACACCCGAACACTGAAGCTTTCTTT	CAIMAHPNTEAFF
-	-	TRBV19	TRBJ1-1	TGTGCCAGTAGTATTCAAGGACAGTTTGAAGCTTTCTTT	CASSIQGQFEAFF
few	TRBD1	TRBV4-1	TRBJ1-4	TGCGCCAGCAGCCAAGAGAAGTGGAGGGGGCCTGAAAAACTGTTTTTT	CASSQEKWRGPEKLFF
-	TRBD1	TRBV4-1	TRBJ1-2	TGCGCCAGCAGCCAAGGGGACAGCTTCTATGGCTACACCTTC	CASSQGDSFYGYTF
-	TRBD1	TRBV19	TRBJ1-5	TGTGCCAGTAGTAGGACAGGGGAAAGCAATCAGCCCCAGCATTTT	CASSRTGESNQPQHF
-	-	TRBV11-2	TRBJ2-3	TGTGCCAGCAGCTTCGCCGGGTGGGATACGCAGTATTTT	CASSFAGWDTQYF
-	TRBD1	TRBV13	TRBJ1-5	TGTGCCAGCAGCGGGATGTCCGGGACAGGGGCCTCCAATCAGCCCCAGCATTTT	CASSGMSGTGASNQPQHF
-	-	TRBV30	TRBJ2-3	TGTGCCTGGAGTCAACGGAGCACAGATACGCAGTATTTT	CAWSQRSTDTQYF
-	-	TRBV18	TRBJ1-2	TGTGCCAGCTCACCACCGTCCCAGGGATCGGACTATGGCTACACCTTC	CASSPPSQGSDYGYTF
-	-	TRBV28	TRBJ2-7	TGTGCCAGCAGTCAGGGGACCTACGAGCAGTACTTC	CASSQGTYEQYF
once	-	TRBV7-9	TRBJ2-5	TGTGCCAGCAGCTTCCCCCAAGGGGGGGGAGAGACCCAGTACTTC	CASSFPQGGGETQYF
-	-	TRBV5-1	TRBJ2-3	TGCGCCAGCAGTTTGGGTGAGGATACGCAGTATTTT	CASSLGEDTQYF
-	-	TRBV7-2	TRBJ2-7	TGTGCCAGCAGCTTAGGACAAGGGACAATCTACGAGCAGTACTTC	CASSLGQGTIYEQYF
once	-	TRBV5-6	TRBJ2-3	TGTGCCAGCAGCTCGGGACTCTATACAGATACGCAGTATTTT	CASSSGLYTDTQYF
-	TRBD1	TRBV5-6	TRBJ2-7	TGTGCCAGCAGCCGCGGGACAGGCTTGTACGAGCAGTACTTC	CASSRGTGLYEQYF
-	TRBD2	TRBV15	TRBJ2-3	TGTGCCACCAGCAGGTGGACTAGCGGGGGGGCGACAGATACGCAGTATTTT	CATSRWTSGGATDTQYF
-	TRBD2	TRBV6-6	TRBJ2-7	TGTGCCAGCAGTTTTCCTACCGGGACTACCCCGTCGGAGCAGTACTTC	CASSFPTGTTPSEQYF